These 2 T cell receptor beta chains share one sample of origin, sequenced in a study of shared clonotypes between healthy human individuals. Data came from immunoSEQ multiplex PCR; TCRdb stores just in-frame clones and leaves some out. The table has more than 550,000 clones, about nine tenths seen once. The sample taken for sequencing was memory CD8+ T cells from PBMCs. As to subset: CD45RO+ cells pooled with CCR7-negative TemRA cells. The receptor source for this set is a man between 18 and 29 years old in good health. Some clones in this sample may be carry-over from other donors' samples.

The rearrangement uses TRBV27 and TRBJ2-7; D is unresolved. The CDR3 runs to 14 residues. Trimming took 6 bases from V and 7 from J, leaving 19 bases between them. Looked up from germline, CDR1 is MNHEY and CDR2 is SMNVEV (reference sequence). CDR3 in amino acids: CASSLGNVLGEQYF. DNA of the CDR3: TGTGCCAGCAGCCTCGGAAATGTTCTGGGGGAGCAGTACTTC.

The genes are TRBV28 and TRBJ2-7; a weak D match, TRBD1 (6 bases). V was clipped by 3 bases and J by 4 bases, with 13 bases between them. The CDR3 has 14 residues. The germline V gene has CDR1 MDHEN and CDR2 SYDVKM. CDR3 loop: CASSFTGPGYEQYF. The CDR3 nucleotides read TGTGCCAGCAGTTTCACAGGGCCGGGTTACGAGCAGTACTTC.